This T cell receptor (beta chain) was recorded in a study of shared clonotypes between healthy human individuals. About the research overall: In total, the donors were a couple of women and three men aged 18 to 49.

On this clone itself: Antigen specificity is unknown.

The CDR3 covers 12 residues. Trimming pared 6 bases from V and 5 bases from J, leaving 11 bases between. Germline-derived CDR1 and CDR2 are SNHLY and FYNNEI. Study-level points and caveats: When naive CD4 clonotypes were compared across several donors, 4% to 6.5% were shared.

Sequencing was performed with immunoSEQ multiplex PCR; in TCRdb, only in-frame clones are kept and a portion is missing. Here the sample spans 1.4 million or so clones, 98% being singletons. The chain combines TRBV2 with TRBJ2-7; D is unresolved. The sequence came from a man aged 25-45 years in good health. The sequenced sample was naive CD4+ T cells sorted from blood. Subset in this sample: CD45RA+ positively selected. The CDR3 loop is CASRSDGDEQYF. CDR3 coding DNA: TGTGCCAGCAGGTCGGATGGCGACGAGCAGTACTTC.